This T cell receptor beta chain was recovered during a study of beta chain features in type 1 diabetes. Background on the study: Cell yields, age and gender were similar between patients and healthy donors.

General study results and limits: Moderately but significantly shorter TCRB CDR3s were found in Type 1 diabetes patients in all four CD4+ subsets. Since sequencing was performed on cDNA, cells with high TCR expression could be over-represented.

CD45RO/CCR7/CD25/CD127/CD95/CD27 staining was used to isolate CD4+ naive, central memory, regulatory and stem cell-like memory cells by sorting. Purity above 98% was achieved in all sorted populations. This clone was seen more than once but under ten times. Its antigen is unidentified. All of the isolated RNA was reverse transcribed, so expressed TCRB transcripts were sequenced. Method: immunoSEQ multiplex PCR; TCRdb's copy keeps in-frame clones and lacks some. The table has some 240,000 clones, around 15% seen once; the top ten hold about 0.092%. The CDR3 is made up of 17 amino acids. The J gene is TRBJ2-7, the V gene TRBV21-1; the table's D gene call, TRBD2, was not cross checked with the DNA. TRBV21-1 is a known pseudogene. The receptor's source is a man under 40 with type 1 diabetes. Sequenced sample: naive CD4+ T cells from blood. The CDR3 bases are TGTGCCAGACTCTTGCCAGAACTAGCGGGAGGGACCTACGAGCAGTACTTC. It encodes CARLLPELAGGTYEQYF.